The sequence of this T cell receptor beta chain was determined in a study of regulatory T cells in long-lasting Graves disease. The trim removed 1 base at V and 6 bases at J, leaving 1 base unmatched. CDR1 and CDR2 (germline): KGHSH, LQKENI. This CDR3 has 15 residues. This clonotype was seen a few times. Assembly of TCR beta libraries relied on iRepertoire HTBI primers together with Arm-PCR of CDR3 regions. TCRdb recomputed calls from the multiplex PCR reads with MiXCR, one row per CDR3 protein. The sample lists about 620,000 distinct CDR3 sequences, 16% seen once, with around 18% in the top ten. The time point: newly diagnosed GD, antithyroid drugs for less than 3 months. From PBMCs, RNA was extracted and then used to make the TCR library. This same sample was also taken into another study, of T cells in Graves' hyperthyroidism and ophthalmopathy. In that study: For ophthalmopathy, model prediction preceded onset by a median roughly 6.3 months.

The receptor comes from a woman aged 25 to 45 with Graves disease. The sample in question was peripheral blood mononuclear cells (PBMCs), obtained at new diagnosis, from a patient treated with antithyroid drugs. This chain connects TRBV18 to TRBJ2-1; 12 bases map to TRBD2. CDR3: CASSPLGLAGNEQFF. DNA for the CDR3: TGTGCCAGCTCACCACTGGGACTAGCGGGCAATGAGCAGTTCTTC. The variable domain in full, with the rest retrieved from reference TRBV18 and TRBJ2-1, is NAGVMQNPRHLVRRRGQEARLRCSPMKGHSHVYWYRQLPEEGLKFMVYLQKENIIDESGMPKERFSAEFPKEGPSILRIQQVVRGDSAAYFCASSPLGLAGNEQFFGPGTRLTVL.